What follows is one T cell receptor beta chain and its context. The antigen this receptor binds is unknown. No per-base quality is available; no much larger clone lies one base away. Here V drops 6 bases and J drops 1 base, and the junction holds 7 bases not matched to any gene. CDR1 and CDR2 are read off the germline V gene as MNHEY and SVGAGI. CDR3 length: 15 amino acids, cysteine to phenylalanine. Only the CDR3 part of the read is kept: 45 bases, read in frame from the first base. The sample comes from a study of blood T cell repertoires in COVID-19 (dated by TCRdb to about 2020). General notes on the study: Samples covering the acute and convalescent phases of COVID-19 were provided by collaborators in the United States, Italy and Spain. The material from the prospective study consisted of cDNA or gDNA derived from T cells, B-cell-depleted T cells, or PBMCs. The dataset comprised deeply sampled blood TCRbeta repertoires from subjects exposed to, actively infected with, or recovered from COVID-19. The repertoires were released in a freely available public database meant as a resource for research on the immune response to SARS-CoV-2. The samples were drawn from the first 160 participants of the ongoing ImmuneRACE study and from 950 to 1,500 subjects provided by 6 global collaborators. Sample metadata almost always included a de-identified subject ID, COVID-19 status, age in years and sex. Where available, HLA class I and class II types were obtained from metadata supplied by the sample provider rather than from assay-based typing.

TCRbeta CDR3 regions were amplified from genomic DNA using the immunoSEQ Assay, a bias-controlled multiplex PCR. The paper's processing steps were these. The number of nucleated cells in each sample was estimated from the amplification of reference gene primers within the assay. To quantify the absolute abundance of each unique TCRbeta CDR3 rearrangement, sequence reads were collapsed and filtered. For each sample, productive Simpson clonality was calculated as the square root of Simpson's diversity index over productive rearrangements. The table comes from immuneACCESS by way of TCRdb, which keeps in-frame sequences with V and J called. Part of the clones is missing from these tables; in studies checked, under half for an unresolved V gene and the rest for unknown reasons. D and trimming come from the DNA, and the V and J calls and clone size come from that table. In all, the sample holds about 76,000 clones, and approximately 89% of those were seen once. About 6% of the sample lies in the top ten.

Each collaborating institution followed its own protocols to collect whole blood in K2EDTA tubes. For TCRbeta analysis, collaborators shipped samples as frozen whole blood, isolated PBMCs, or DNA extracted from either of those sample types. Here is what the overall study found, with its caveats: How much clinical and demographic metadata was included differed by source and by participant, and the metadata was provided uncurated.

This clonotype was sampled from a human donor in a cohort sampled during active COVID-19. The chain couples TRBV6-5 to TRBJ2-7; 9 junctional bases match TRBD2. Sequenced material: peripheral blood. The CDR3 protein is CASRRGGAVSYEQYF. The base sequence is TGTGCCAGCAGGCGCGGGGGGGCCGTTTCCTACGAGCAGTACTTC.